The 14 T cell receptor beta chains below all came from one sample that was sequenced in a study of blood T cell repertoires in COVID-19. The protocol was immunoSEQ multiplex PCR, while the TCRdb copy is restricted to in-frame clones and leaves out a portion. The sample consists of some 150,000 clones, approximately 88% of them appearing once. The specimen sequenced was PBMCs or T cells enriched from blood (not recorded which). All receptors derive from a woman under 40 with acute COVID-19.

This rearrangement joins TRBV4-3 to TRBJ1-1, with no clear D. CDR1 is LGHNA and CDR2 is YSLEER in the germline V gene. Trimming shortened V by 1 base and J by 0 bases, and 9 bases separated the two germline ends. CDR3 size: 15 residues. CDR3 in amino acids: CASSQVEGVNTEAFF. CDR3 bases: TGCGCCAGCAGCCAAGTAGAAGGAGTGAACACTGAAGCTTTCTTT.

This sequence joins TRBV19 and TRBJ1-2, with 9 bases matching TRBD1. Germline V gene sequence: CDR1 LNHDA, CDR2 SQIVND (reference sequence). V gave up 1 base and J gave up 6 bases; unmatched junction bases: 0. The CDR3 contains 13 residues. The CDR3 protein is CASSIGTGDGYTF. The CDR3 coding sequence is TGTGCCAGTAGTATAGGGACAGGGGATGGCTACACCTTC. The full variable domain, with the rest looked up from reference TRBV19 and TRBJ1-2, is DGGITQSPKYLFRKEGQNVTLSCEQNLNHDAMYWYRQDPGQGLRLIYYSQIVNDFQKGDIAEGYSVSREKKESFPLTVTSAQKNPTAFYLCASSIGTGDGYTFGSGTRLTVV.

The V call is TRBV9, the J call TRBJ2-1; TRBD2 might be the D (5 bases). Germline V CDR1 and CDR2: SGDLS, YYNGEE. V was clipped by 3 bases and J by 4 bases, with 11 bases between them. This CDR3 region has 14 residues. The CDR3 loop is CASSEHGGYNEQFF. The CDR3 DNA follows: TGTGCCAGCAGCGAACATGGCGGGTACAATGAGCAGTTCTTC.

The chain employs TRBV7-9 and TRBJ2-1; 10 bases align to TRBD2. Trimming cost V 4 bases and J 6 bases; bases outside gene matches: 6. Germline V gene data show CDR1 as SEHNR and CDR2 as FQNEAQ (reference sequence). The CDR3 runs 15 residues. Written as DNA, the CDR3 is TGTGCCAGCAGCTCTGGACTAGCGGAGACCAATGAGCAGTTCTTC. It specifies CASSSGLAETNEQFF.

The V and J genes are TRBV27 and TRBJ2-2; no firm D call. The CDR3 consists of 14 residues. V gave up 11 bases and J gave up 3 bases, with 16 bases separating them. Germline V gene data show CDR1 as MNHEY and CDR2 as SMNVEV (reference sequence). The CDR3 DNA sequence: TGTGCCTCTTTCGACTTGGCGGACACCGGGGAGCTGTTTTTT. This gives the protein CASFDLADTGELFF.

The rearrangement joins TRBV29-1 to TRBJ1-2; possibly TRBD1 for D (5 bases). CDR3 length: 15 residues. The V gene lost 3 bases and the J gene lost 3 bases, with 17 bases spanning the gap. Germline CDR1 and CDR2: SQVTM and ANQGSEA. The CDR3 bases are TGCAGCGTTGAGCCTGGGACCGCGGGGTACTATGGCTACACCTTC. Its translation: CSVEPGTAGYYGYTF.

V usage is TRBV5-1 and J usage is TRBJ2-1, with TRBD2 as a possible D gene (5 bases). V lost 1 base and J 3 bases, leaving 11 bases between the germline ends. Germline loops: CDR1 SGHRS, CDR2 YFSETQ. The CDR3 consists of 15 residues. The CDR3 protein is CASSLWSGSYNEQFF. The CDR3 DNA is TGCGCCAGCAGCTTGTGGAGCGGAAGCTACAATGAGCAGTTCTTC. The full variable domain, with the rest looked up from reference TRBV5-1 and TRBJ2-1, is KAGVTQTPRYLIKTRGQQVTLSCSPISGHRSVSWYQQTPGQGLQFLFEYFSETQRNKGNFPGRFSGRQFSNSRSEMNVSTLELGDSALYLCASSLWSGSYNEQFFGPGTRLTVL.

The chain has TRBV7-9 and TRBJ1-4; 7 positions agree with TRBD1. The CDR3 covers 15 residues. The V and J ends lost 3 bases and 4 bases, in that order; junction bases with no gene match: 5. Germline-derived CDR1 and CDR2 are SEHNR and FQNEAQ (reference sequence). The CDR3 sequence is CASSFPGQRNEKLFF. CDR3 DNA sequence: TGTGCCAGCAGCTTTCCGGGACAGCGTAATGAAAAACTGTTTTTT.

This clone was seen a few times. The chain joins TRBV5-1 to TRBJ1-2; a possible D gene is TRBD1 (6 bases). The ends were cut back, 0 bases at V and 2 bases at J, with 11 bases in the middle. The CDR3 covers 15 residues. Per the germline V gene, CDR1 is SGHRS and CDR2 is YFSETQ. CDR3 DNA sequence: TGCGCCAGCAGCTTGGTACAGGGCAAGAACTATGGCTACACCTTC. Translation gives CASSLVQGKNYGYTF.

The genes are TRBV28 and TRBJ1-1; 7 positions match TRBD1. The trim removed 1 base at V and 9 bases at J, leaving 8 bases unmatched. This CDR3 contains 14 residues. Germline CDR1 MDHEN, CDR2 SYDVKM. The CDR3 DNA is TGTGCCAGCAGTTTATTGACAGGGTCCGAGAAAGCTTTCTTT. Encoded protein: CASSLLTGSEKAFF.

The V and J genes are TRBV10-3 and TRBJ2-5; 8 bases map to TRBD1. CDR3 size: 16 residues. Germline V gene lookup returns CDR1 ENHRY and CDR2 SYGVKD. The V and J ends lost 6 bases and 4 bases, in that order; junction bases with no gene match: 13. The DNA of the CDR3 is TGTGCCATCAGGAGCCCCGAGACAGGGGAAGGAGAGACCCAGTACTTC. It encodes CAIRSPETGEGETQYF.

This clone appeared once. The chain is built from TRBV28 and TRBJ1-6, with 7 positions matching TRBD1. This CDR3 region has 14 residues. The junction had 5 bases not matched to a gene; V was cut back by 3 bases and J by 9 bases. Per germline, CDR1 MDHEN and CDR2 SYDVKM. The CDR3: CASSFQGVVSPLHF. The CDR3 coding sequence is TGTGCCAGCAGTTTTCAGGGGGTGGTTTCACCCCTCCACTTT.

V usage is TRBV6-5 and J usage is TRBJ2-7; 11 nucleotides line up with TRBD1. The V segment lost 6 bases and the J segment 4 bases; nucleotides outside the gene matches: 5. The CDR3 has 14 residues. CDR1 is MNHEY, CDR2 SVGAGI, per germline. The CDR3 nucleotides are TGTGCCAGCAGCGCCGGGACAGGGGGTTACGAGCAGTACTTC. As protein: CASSAGTGGYEQYF.

This clone has a single count. Here the CDR3 reads CASSPFPGENEQFF. The CDR3 coding sequence is TGCGCCAGCAGTCCATTTCCGGGTGAGAATGAGCAGTTCTTC. The chain joins TRBV5-1 to TRBJ2-1; D uncertain. Germline CDR1 reads SGHRS; CDR2 reads YFSETQ. The germline V and J ends were trimmed by 5 bases and 7 bases, with 16 bases remaining between them. This CDR3 spans 14 amino acids.